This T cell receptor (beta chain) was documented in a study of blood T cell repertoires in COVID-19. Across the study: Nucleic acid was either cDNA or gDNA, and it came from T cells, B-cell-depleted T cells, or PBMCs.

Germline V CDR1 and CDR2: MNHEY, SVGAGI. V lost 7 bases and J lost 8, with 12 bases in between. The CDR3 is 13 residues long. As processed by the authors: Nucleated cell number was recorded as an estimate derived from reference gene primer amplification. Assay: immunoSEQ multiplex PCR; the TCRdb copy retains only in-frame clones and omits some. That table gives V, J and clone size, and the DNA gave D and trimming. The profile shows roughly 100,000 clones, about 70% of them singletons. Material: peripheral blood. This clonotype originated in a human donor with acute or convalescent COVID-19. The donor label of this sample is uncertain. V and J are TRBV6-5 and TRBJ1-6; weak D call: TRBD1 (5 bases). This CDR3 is CASTRDSDSPLHF. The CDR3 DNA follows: TGTGCCAGCACCCGGGACTCAGATTCACCCCTCCACTTT.